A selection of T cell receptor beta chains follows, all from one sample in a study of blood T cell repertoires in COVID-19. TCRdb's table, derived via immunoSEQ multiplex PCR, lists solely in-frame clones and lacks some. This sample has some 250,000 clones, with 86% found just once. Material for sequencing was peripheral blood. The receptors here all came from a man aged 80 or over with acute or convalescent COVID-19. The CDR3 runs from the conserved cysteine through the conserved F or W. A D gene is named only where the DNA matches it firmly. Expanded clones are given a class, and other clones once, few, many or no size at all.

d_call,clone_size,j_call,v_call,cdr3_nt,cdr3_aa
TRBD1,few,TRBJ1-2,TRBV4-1,TGCGCCAGCAGCCAGCCGGGACAGGGGCTCTATGGCTACACCTTC,CASSQPGQGLYGYTF
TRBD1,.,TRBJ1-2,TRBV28,TGTGCCAGCAGTTCGGGACAGTCGGTACGCTACACCTTC,CASSSGQSVRYTF
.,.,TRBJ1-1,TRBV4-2,TGTGCCAGCAGCCAAGAAGCAGGGCAGAAAAGTGAAGCTTTCTTT,CASSQEAGQKSEAFF
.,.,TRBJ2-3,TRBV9,TGTGCCAGCAGCTTCAGCGGAGGGGATACGCAGTATTTT,CASSFSGGDTQYF
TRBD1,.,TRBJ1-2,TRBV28,TGTGCCAGCAGTTCTGACGGGACAGGTACCTATGGCTACACCTTC,CASSSDGTGTYGYTF
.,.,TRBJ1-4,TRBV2,TGTGCCAGCAGAGAGCGGCGCACCGTTGCAACTAATGAAAAACTGTTTTTT,CASRERRTVATNEKLFF
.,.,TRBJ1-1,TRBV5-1,TGCGCCAGCAGCCCAACAGAGCTGAACACTGAAGCTTTCTTT,CASSPTELNTEAFF
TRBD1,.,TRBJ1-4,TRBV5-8,TGTGCCAGCAGCCGGGACAGGGGGGAGAAACTGTTTTTT,CASSRDRGEKLFF
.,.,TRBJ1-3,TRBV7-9,TGTGCCAGCAGCCCCCCGACGGGAGGAAACACCATATATTTT,CASSPPTGGNTIYF
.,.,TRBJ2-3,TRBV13,TGTGCCAGCAGCCTCTCCTCGACAGATACGCAGTATTTT,CASSLSSTDTQYF
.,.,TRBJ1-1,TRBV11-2,TGTGCCAGCAGCTTGAGGCACACTGAAGCTTTCTTT,CASSLRHTEAFF